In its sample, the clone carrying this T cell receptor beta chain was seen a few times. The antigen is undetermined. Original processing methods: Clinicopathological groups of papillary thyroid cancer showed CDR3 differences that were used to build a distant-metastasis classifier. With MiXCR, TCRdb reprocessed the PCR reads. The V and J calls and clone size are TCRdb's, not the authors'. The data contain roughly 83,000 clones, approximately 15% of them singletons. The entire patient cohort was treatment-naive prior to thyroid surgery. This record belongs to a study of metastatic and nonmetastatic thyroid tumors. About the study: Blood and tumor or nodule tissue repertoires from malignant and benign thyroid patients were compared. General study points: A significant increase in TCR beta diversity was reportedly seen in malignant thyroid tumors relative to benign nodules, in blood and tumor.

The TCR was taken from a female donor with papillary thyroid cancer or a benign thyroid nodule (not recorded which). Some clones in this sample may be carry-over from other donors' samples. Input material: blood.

The CDR3 spells CASSRTGDQYF. The CDR3 DNA reads as TGTGCCAGCAGTCGGACAGGGGATCAGTACTTC. The rearrangement links TRBV3-1 to TRBJ2-4; TRBD1 matches 9 bases. V was clipped by 6 bases and J by 12 bases; unmatched bases: 3. Germline V gene lookup returns CDR1 LGHDT and CDR2 YNNKEL (reference sequence). The CDR3 totals 11 residues. Supplemented by reference TRBV3-1 and TRBJ2-4, the full variable domain reads DTAVSQTPKYLVTQMGNDKSIKCEQNLGHDTMYWYKQDSKKFLKIMFSYNNKELIINETVPNRFSPKSPDKAHLNLHINSLELGDSAVYFCASSRTGDQYFGAGTRLSVL.